This T cell receptor beta chain was sequenced in a study of early T cells in non-severe SARS-CoV-2 infection. Background on the study: Unsorted whole-blood RNA was sequenced in bulk, leaving chains unpaired. Whole-study findings and limits: Matching against VDJdb likely underestimated virus-specific expansions, favoring anti-spike CD8.

Trimming took 5 bases from V and 6 from J; bases not matched to a gene: 9. Germline values: CDR1 DFQATT, CDR2 SNEGSKA (reference sequence). CDR3 length: 14 residues. Unique molecular identifiers were attached to individual cDNA molecules. TCRdb reanalysed the 5' RACE reads using MiXCR and keeps one entry per CDR3 protein. This sample yields tens of thousands of distinct CDR3 sequences, of which around 20% are seen a single time; 8% to 10% belongs to the top ten. This clonotype appeared a few times. The antigen is not known. The rearrangement joins TRBV20-1 to TRBJ2-1, with 8 bases fitting TRBD2. This TCR was recovered from an adult who was a healthcare worker with PCR-confirmed SARS-CoV-2 infection or an uninfected control (not recorded which). The specimen was whole blood, collected at baseline. The CDR3 DNA reads TGCAGTGCTCAGATAGCGGGGACGGCCAATGAGCAGTTCTTC. Protein sequence: CSAQIAGTANEQFF.